This TCR beta chain was captured by sequencing in a study of blood T cell repertoires in COVID-19. Study-wide background: Donors in the United States, Italy and Spain gave samples during acute or convalescent COVID-19.

Per the study methods: Scientists estimated how many nucleated cells there were by amplifying reference gene primers. Only in-frame clones appear in the TCRdb table, and some are missing; sequencing was by immunoSEQ multiplex PCR. Clonal size and the V and J genes are those of that table, whereas D and trimming came from the DNA. The sample consists of some 100,000 clones, about three quarters of them appearing once. This sequence was found in a human donor in a cohort sampled during active or convalescent COVID-19. Sequences were obtained from peripheral blood.

The CDR3 DNA sequence: TGTGCCATCAGTGTGCAAGCGGGAGGTCTACGCGAGCAGTACTTC. As protein: CAISVQAGGLREQYF. The rearrangement uses TRBV10-3 and TRBJ2-7; TRBD2 aligns across 9 bases. V was pared by 4 bases and J by 6 bases, with 10 bases of the junction left unmatched. Germline V gene lookup returns CDR1 ENHRY and CDR2 SYGVKD. The CDR3 consists of 15 residues.